One and the same sample provided the 32 T cell receptor beta chains below, sequenced in a study of cytomegalovirus exposure and HLA in healthy donors. The PCR was carried out with 60 Vbeta primers and 13 Jbeta primers. Data came from immunoSEQ multiplex PCR; TCRdb stores just in-frame clones and leaves some out. The table includes fewer than 90,000 clones, 76% detected once. The sequenced sample consisted of PBMCs. The receptors derive from a male donor in good health and CMV-seronegative.

J is TRBJ2-7 and V is TRBV9; 12 bases fit TRBD2. Losses at the gene ends were 0 bases for V and 6 bases for J; bases not matched to a gene: 7. Germline CDR1 reads SGDLS; CDR2 reads YYNGEE. The length of the CDR3 is 16 residues. The DNA of the CDR3 is TGTGCCAGCAGCGTAGGCCTAGCGGGGGGGCTGGGCGAGCAGTACTTC. Its translation: CASSVGLAGGLGEQYF.

This clone was observed a handful of times. The chain has TRBV14 and TRBJ2-4; 9 bases align to TRBD1. Losses at the gene ends were 3 bases for V and 9 bases for J; bases not matched to a gene: 6. The CDR3 runs to 14 residues. Germline CDR1 and CDR2: SGHDN and FVKESK. CDR3 DNA: TGTGCCAGCAGCCAGGGGACAGGGTGGGGCATTCAGTACTTC. Translated, it gives CASSQGTGWGIQYF. The variable domain in full, completed from reference TRBV14 and TRBJ2-4, reads EAGVTQFPSHSVIEKGQTVTLRCDPISGHDNLYWYRRVMGKEIKFLLHFVKESKQDESGMPNNRFLAERTGGTYSTLKVQPAELEDSGVYFCASSQGTGWGIQYFGAGTRLSVL.

This clone came up once. The chain couples TRBV13 to TRBJ2-5, with a tentative D call TRBD1 (5 bases). TRBJ2-7 explains the end of the DNA better; the J call may be wrong. Germline loops: CDR1 PRHDT, CDR2 FYEKMQ (reference sequence). The CDR3 is 16 residues long. As DNA, the CDR3 is TGTGCCAGCAGCGGCCTCCCCCAGGGTAAGTTCCACGAGCAGTACTTC. Protein sequence: CASSGLPQGKFHEQYF.

V gene TRBV6-1 combines with J gene TRBJ1-6, with D possibly being TRBD1 (5 bases). This CDR3 has 15 amino acids. V was pared by 10 bases and J by 8 bases, with 21 bases between. The germline V gene has CDR1 MNHNS and CDR2 SASEGT. The CDR3 sequence: CATRWDSQGDSPLHF. CDR3 bases: TGTGCCACCAGGTGGGACTCTCAAGGCGATTCACCCCTCCACTTT.

The genes are TRBV7-2 and TRBJ2-1; D possibly corresponds to TRBD1 (5 bases). V lost 8 bases and J 6 bases, leaving 11 bases between the germline ends. CDR1 is SGHTA, CDR2 FQGNSA, per germline. This CDR3 region has 12 residues. The CDR3 DNA reads as TGTGCCAGCGAACAGGATCTCAATGAGCAGTTCTTC. Its protein is CASEQDLNEQFF. The variable domain in full, with the rest retrieved from reference TRBV7-2 and TRBJ2-1, is GAGVSQSPSNKVTEKGKDVELRCDPISGHTALYWYRQSLGQGLEFLIYFQGNSAPDKSGLPSDRFSAERTGGSVSTLTIQRTQQEDSAVYLCASEQDLNEQFFGPGTRLTVL.

The chain is built from TRBV29-1 and TRBJ1-2, with 9 bases aligning to TRBD1. This CDR3 region has 11 residues. V lost 6 bases to trimming and J lost 6 bases; unmatched junction nucleotides: 2. Germline V gene sequence: CDR1 SQVTM, CDR2 ANQGSEA. As DNA, the CDR3 is TGCAGCGTCTGGACAGGGGATGGCTACACCTTC. Translating it yields CSVWTGDGYTF.

The V call is TRBV10-3, the J call TRBJ2-7, with 14 bases aligning to TRBD2. This CDR3 comprises 14 residues. The germline gives CDR1 ENHRY, CDR2 SYGVKD. V gave up 10 bases and J gave up 3 bases; unmatched junction bases: 5. CDR3 residues: CASGLAGGSYEQYF. DNA for the CDR3: TGTGCCAGCGGACTAGCGGGAGGAAGCTACGAGCAGTACTTC.

V usage is TRBV2 and J usage is TRBJ1-2; no definite D call. Trimming cost V 7 bases and J 4 bases, with 10 bases left between them. The germline V gene has CDR1 SNHLY and CDR2 FYNNEI. This CDR3 contains 12 residues. CDR3 bases: TGTGCCAGCACCCCGGGGTCCTATGGCTACACCTTC. Protein product: CASTPGSYGYTF.

The chain is built from TRBV5-4 and TRBJ1-3, with 8 bases identical to TRBD1. The V and J ends lost 4 bases and 4 bases, in that order; junction bases with no gene match: 10. The CDR3 sequence is 16 residues long. Germline V CDR1 and CDR2: SGHNT, YYREEE (reference sequence). The CDR3 region is CASSNGQGSGGNTIYF. The CDR3 DNA reads TGTGCCAGCAGCAATGGACAGGGATCGGGCGGAAACACCATATATTTT.

The chain joins TRBV4-3 to TRBJ2-1, with D tentatively TRBD2 (6 bases). This CDR3 spans 17 amino acids. V lost 0 bases to trimming and J lost 3 bases, with 15 bases between them. Germline CDR1 LGHNA, CDR2 YSLEER. This CDR3 is CASSQEMTRSFYNEQFF. Written as DNA, the CDR3 is TGCGCCAGCAGCCAAGAGATGACTAGATCGTTCTACAATGAGCAGTTCTTC.

The chain employs TRBV4-1 and TRBJ2-7; TRBD1 matches at 9 bases. The ends lost 0 bases at V and 4 bases at J; junction bases unmatched: 4. This CDR3 is 15 amino acids long. In germline, CDR1 is MGHRA, CDR2 YSYEKL. CDR3 bases: TGCGCCAGCAGCCAAGAGGGACAGGGCAGGTACGAGCAGTACTTC. Protein product: CASSQEGQGRYEQYF.

The rearrangement uses TRBV4-2 and TRBJ1-4, with TRBD1 identical over 9 bases. V gave up 8 bases and J gave up 0 bases; unmatched junction bases: 16. This CDR3 contains 19 residues. Germline V CDR1 and CDR2: LGHNA, YNFKEQ. In nucleotides, the CDR3 is TGTGCCAGCGGCGCCACCCCGGGACAGGGCTTTCCAACTAATGAAAAACTGTTTTTT. It codes for CASGATPGQGFPTNEKLFF.

In the case of this clone: This same CDR3 is encoded by further DNA sequences in the sample. The CDR3 here is CASSLGLAASTDTQYF. CDR3 bases: TGTGCCAGCAGTTTGGGACTAGCGGCTAGCACAGATACGCAGTATTTT. This chain joins TRBV27 and TRBJ2-3; 11 bases agree with TRBD2. Trimming took 3 bases from V and 0 from J; bases not matched to a gene: 2. Germline V CDR1 and CDR2: MNHEY, SMNVEV (reference sequence). The CDR3 sequence is 16 residues long.

The gene calls are TRBV7-6 and TRBJ2-2; D may be TRBD2 (6 bases). This CDR3 is built from 16 residues. V was shortened by 5 bases and J by 1 base, with 14 bases between the two germline ends. Germline lookup yields CDR1 SGHVS and CDR2 FNYEAQ. CDR3 loop: CASSKNRLENTGELFF. Here the CDR3 DNA reads TGTGCCAGCAGCAAAAATCGACTAGAGAACACCGGGGAGCTGTTTTTT.

The V and J genes are TRBV4-3 and TRBJ1-1; D perhaps matches TRBD1 (6 bases). Trimming took off 1 base at V and 1 base at J, with 13 bases between the two ends. The CDR3 contains 16 residues. From germline, CDR1 is LGHNA and CDR2 YSLEER. The DNA of the CDR3 is TGCGCCAGCAGCCAAGTCCTGGGACACCCGAACACTGAAGCTTTCTTT. Translated, it gives CASSQVLGHPNTEAFF.

As concerns this clone: The same CDR3 arises from other DNA sequences in this sample as well. This chain joins TRBV9 and TRBJ1-2; 7 bases align to TRBD1. Trimming at V came to 0 bases and at J to 5 bases, leaving 7 bases not matched to a gene. The V gene's germline CDR1 is SGDLS and CDR2 YYNGEE. This CDR3 is built from 15 residues. CDR3 in DNA: TGTGCCAGCAGCGTAGAAGGCAGGGGGGCTTATGGCTACACCTTC. Amino acids: CASSVEGRGAYGYTF.

The chain employs TRBV6-5 and TRBJ1-2, with 10 bases lining up with TRBD1. CDR1 MNHEY and CDR2 SVGAGI come from the germline V gene. V shed 6 bases, J shed 8 bases, and the junction held 6 bases outside the gene matches. The CDR3 is made up of 13 amino acids. This CDR3 reads CASSGTGVWGYTF. In DNA, the CDR3 is TGTGCCAGCAGCGGGACAGGGGTCTGGGGCTACACCTTC.

The chain carries TRBV25-1 and TRBJ2-1, with TRBD2 as a possible D gene (5 bases). V shed 8 bases and J shed 4 bases, with 15 bases lying between them. In germline, CDR1 is MGHDK, CDR2 SYGVNS. CDR3 length equals 14 residues. Here the CDR3 DNA reads TGTGCCAGCTGTCGGAACGGGATTTACAATGAGCAGTTCTTC. This gives the protein CASCRNGIYNEQFF.

This clone was counted once. The rearrangement links TRBV9 to TRBJ2-5; the D is unclear. V was shortened by 3 bases and J by 2 bases, with 5 bases between the two germline ends. The CDR3 has 12 amino acids. The germline gives CDR1 SGDLS, CDR2 YYNGEE. CDR3 region: CASSASQETQYF. In nucleotides, the CDR3 is TGTGCCAGCAGCGCCAGTCAAGAGACCCAGTACTTC.

In this sample, this clone turned up a few times. The V gene is TRBV2, the J gene TRBJ1-1, with D unclear. V was shortened by 8 bases and J by 1 base, with 11 bases between the two germline ends. In germline, CDR1 is SNHLY, CDR2 FYNNEI. The CDR3 runs 13 residues. The CDR3 DNA sequence: TGTGCCAGCGGCGGAGAGAGGAACACTGAAGCTTTCTTT. Amino acid sequence: CASGGERNTEAFF.

This rearrangement joins TRBV6-5 to TRBJ1-4; 7 bases are a match to TRBD1. Germline-derived CDR1 and CDR2 are MNHEY and SVGAGI. The ends lost 5 bases at V and 4 bases at J; junction bases unmatched: 4. The CDR3 is 14 amino acids. This CDR3 reads CASSEGGFNEKLFF. As DNA, the CDR3 is TGTGCCAGCAGTGAAGGGGGCTTTAATGAAAAACTGTTTTTT.

CDR3 bases: TGCAGCGTTGAAGATTGGGGCGGAACTAATGAAAAACTGTTTTTT. Amino acid sequence: CSVEDWGGTNEKLFF. The J gene is TRBJ1-4, the V gene TRBV29-1; D is possibly TRBD1 (5 bases). Trimming stripped 0 bases from V and 1 base from J, with 9 bases between. From germline, CDR1 is SQVTM and CDR2 ANQGSEA. CDR3 size: 15 residues.

V usage is TRBV6-5 and J usage is TRBJ2-1; D perhaps matches TRBD2 (7 bases). The V end was cut by 6 bases, the J end by 7 bases, with 16 bases between. The CDR3 length is 14 residues. The germline gives CDR1 MNHEY, CDR2 SVGAGI. The CDR3: CASSLRGGANEQFF. The CDR3 region has the DNA TGTGCCAGCAGCCTGAGAGGGGGGGCTAATGAGCAGTTCTTC.

The V gene is TRBV5-1, the J gene TRBJ2-7; TRBD1 matches at 10 bases. The ends lost 2 bases at V and 4 bases at J; junction bases unmatched: 3. The CDR3 is made up of 14 amino acids. CDR1 and CDR2 from the germline V gene are SGHRS and YFSETQ. This CDR3 reads CASSFGDRGYEQYF. The CDR3 DNA is TGCGCCAGCAGCTTTGGGGACAGGGGTTACGAGCAGTACTTC.

V usage is TRBV6-6 and J usage is TRBJ2-4, with TRBD1 matching over 10 bases. V shed 6 bases and J 1 base; nucleotides not matched to a gene: 3. The CDR3 length is 15 residues. Germline CDR1 and CDR2: MNHNY and SVGAGI (reference sequence). CDR3 amino acids: CASSGQGDAKNIQYF. The DNA for the CDR3 is TGTGCCAGCAGCGGACAGGGGGATGCCAAAAACATTCAGTACTTC.

This clone has only a few counts. The J gene is TRBJ2-3, the V gene TRBV7-3, with 9 bases aligning to TRBD1. Losses at the gene ends were 5 bases for V and 2 bases for J; bases not matched to a gene: 5. There are 15 residues in the CDR3. The germline CDR1 and CDR2 sequences are SGHTA and FQGTGA. CDR3 sequence: CASSRDRDYTDTQYF. The CDR3 DNA sequence: TGTGCCAGCAGCCGGGACAGGGACTACACAGATACGCAGTATTTT.

This chain uses TRBV29-1 with TRBJ2-7, with D perhaps TRBD1 (6 bases). The CDR3 runs to 13 residues. Per germline, CDR1 SQVTM and CDR2 ANQGSEA. Trimming took 3 bases from V and 0 from J, leaving 9 bases between them. This chain's CDR3 is CSVEDRASYEQYF. The CDR3 DNA sequence: TGCAGCGTTGAGGACAGAGCCTCCTACGAGCAGTACTTC.

The rearrangement links TRBV21-1 to TRBJ2-7; the D call in the table, TRBD2, was not verified against the DNA. TRBV21-1 is flagged as a pseudogene. CDR3 length: 18 residues. The CDR3 bases are TGTGCCAGCAGCAAAGGGCTAGCGGGGGCTTCATTCTCCTACGAGCAGTACTTC. Translating gives CASSKGLAGASFSYEQYF.

A few counts support this clone. The rearrangement uses TRBV7-8 and TRBJ2-1; possibly TRBD1 for D (6 bases). V was trimmed by 8 bases and J by 0 bases, leaving 17 bases between them. The CDR3 is made up of 16 amino acids. The germline CDR1 and CDR2 sequences are SGHVS and FQNEAQ. The CDR3 DNA reads as TGTGCCAGCTCTAGGTTTCAGGGGATCTCCTACAATGAGCAGTTCTTC. Its protein product is CASSRFQGISYNEQFF.

This chain connects TRBV5-1 to TRBJ1-5; tentative D call: TRBD1 (6 bases). Germline CDR1 SGHRS, CDR2 YFSETQ. There are 14 residues in the CDR3. The V and J ends lost 3 bases and 6 bases respectively, with 13 bases between them. This CDR3 reads CASSSTGEGQPQHF. DNA of the CDR3: TGCGCCAGCAGCTCGACAGGAGAAGGTCAGCCCCAGCATTTT.

This chain uses TRBV4-1 with TRBJ1-1; possibly TRBD1 for D (6 bases). V was trimmed by 2 bases and J by 10 bases, leaving 23 bases between them. The CDR3 length is 16 residues. Germline CDR1 MGHRA, CDR2 YSYEKL. The CDR3 is CASSQTPDRIRQSAFF. The CDR3 nucleotides are TGCGCCAGCAGCCAAACACCCGACAGGATCAGACAGTCAGCTTTCTTT.

The chain is built from TRBV19 and TRBJ1-2, with D perhaps TRBD1 (6 bases). The V gene's germline CDR1 is LNHDA and CDR2 SQIVND (reference sequence). V was clipped by 2 bases and J by 6 bases, with 10 bases between them. The CDR3 is 13 residues long. CDR3 loop: CASSIRSGDGYTF. The DNA of the CDR3 is TGTGCCAGTAGTATAAGGTCAGGGGATGGCTACACCTTC. Complete variable domain (other parts from reference TRBV19 and TRBJ1-2): DGGITQSPKYLFRKEGQNVTLSCEQNLNHDAMYWYRQDPGQGLRLIYYSQIVNDFQKGDIAEGYSVSREKKESFPLTVTSAQKNPTAFYLCASSIRSGDGYTFGSGTRLTVV.